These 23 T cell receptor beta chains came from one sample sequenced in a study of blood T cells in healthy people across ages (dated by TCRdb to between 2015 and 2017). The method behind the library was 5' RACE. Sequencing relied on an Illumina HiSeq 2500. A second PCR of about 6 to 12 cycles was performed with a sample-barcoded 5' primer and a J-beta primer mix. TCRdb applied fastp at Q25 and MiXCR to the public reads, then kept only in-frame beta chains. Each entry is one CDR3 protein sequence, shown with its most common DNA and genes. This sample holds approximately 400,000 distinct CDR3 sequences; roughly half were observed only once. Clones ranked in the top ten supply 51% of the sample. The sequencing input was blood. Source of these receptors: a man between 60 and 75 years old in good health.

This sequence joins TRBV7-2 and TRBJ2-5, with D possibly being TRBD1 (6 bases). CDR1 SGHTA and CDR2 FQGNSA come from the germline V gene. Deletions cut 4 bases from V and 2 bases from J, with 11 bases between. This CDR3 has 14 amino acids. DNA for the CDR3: TGTGCCAGCAGCTCGGACAGCTCTCAAGAGACCCAGTACTTC. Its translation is CASSSDSSQETQYF.

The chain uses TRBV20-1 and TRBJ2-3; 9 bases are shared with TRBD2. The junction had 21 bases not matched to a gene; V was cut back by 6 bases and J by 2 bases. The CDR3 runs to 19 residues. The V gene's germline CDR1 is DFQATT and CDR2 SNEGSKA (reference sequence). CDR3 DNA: TGCAGTGCCATTTCTTACTCGAGAGCGGCGGGAGGGCCCACAGATACGCAGTATTTT. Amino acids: CSAISYSRAAGGPTDTQYF.

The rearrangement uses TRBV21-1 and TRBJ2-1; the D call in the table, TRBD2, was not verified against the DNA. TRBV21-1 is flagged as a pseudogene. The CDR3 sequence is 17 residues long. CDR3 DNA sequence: TGTGCCAGCAGCAACGCACCGGGACTAGCGGGGGTAGATGAGCAGTTCTTC. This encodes CASSNAPGLAGVDEQFF.

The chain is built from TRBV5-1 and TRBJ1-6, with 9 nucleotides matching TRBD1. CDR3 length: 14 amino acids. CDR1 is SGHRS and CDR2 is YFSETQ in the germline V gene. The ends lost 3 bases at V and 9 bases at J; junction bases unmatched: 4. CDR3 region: CASSSRDRASPLHF. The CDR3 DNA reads TGCGCCAGCAGCTCCCGGGACAGGGCTTCACCCCTCCACTTT.

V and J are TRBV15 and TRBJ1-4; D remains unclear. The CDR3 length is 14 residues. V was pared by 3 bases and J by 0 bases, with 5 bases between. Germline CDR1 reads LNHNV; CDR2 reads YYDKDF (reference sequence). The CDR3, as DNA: TGTGCCACCAGCAGGGGATCAACTAATGAAAAACTGTTTTTT. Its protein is CATSRGSTNEKLFF.

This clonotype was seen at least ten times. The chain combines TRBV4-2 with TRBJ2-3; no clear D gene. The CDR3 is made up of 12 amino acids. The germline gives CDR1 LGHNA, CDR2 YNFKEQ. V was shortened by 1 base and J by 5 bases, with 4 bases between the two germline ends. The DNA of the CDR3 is TGTGCCAGCAGCCAAGGGATAGATACGCAGTATTTT. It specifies CASSQGIDTQYF.

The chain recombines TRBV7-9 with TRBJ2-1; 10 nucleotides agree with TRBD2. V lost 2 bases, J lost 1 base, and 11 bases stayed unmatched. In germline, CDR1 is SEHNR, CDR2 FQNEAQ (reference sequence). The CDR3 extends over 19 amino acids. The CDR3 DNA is TGTGCCAGCAGCTTAAGTCGGACTAGCGGAGGGGGATCCTACAATGAGCAGTTCTTC. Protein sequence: CASSLSRTSGGGSYNEQFF. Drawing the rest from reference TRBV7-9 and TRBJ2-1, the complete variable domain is DTGVSQNPRHKITKRGQNVTFRCDPISEHNRLYWYRQTLGQGPEFLTYFQNEAQLEKSRLLSDRFSAERPKGSFSTLEIQRTEQGDSAMYLCASSLSRTSGGGSYNEQFFGPGTRLTVL.

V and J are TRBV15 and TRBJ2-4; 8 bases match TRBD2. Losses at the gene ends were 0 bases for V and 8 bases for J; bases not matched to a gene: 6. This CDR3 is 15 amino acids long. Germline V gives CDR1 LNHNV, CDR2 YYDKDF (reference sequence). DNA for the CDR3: TGTGCCACCAGCAGAGAAGGACTAGCACTTGACATTCAGTACTTC. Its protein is CATSREGLALDIQYF.

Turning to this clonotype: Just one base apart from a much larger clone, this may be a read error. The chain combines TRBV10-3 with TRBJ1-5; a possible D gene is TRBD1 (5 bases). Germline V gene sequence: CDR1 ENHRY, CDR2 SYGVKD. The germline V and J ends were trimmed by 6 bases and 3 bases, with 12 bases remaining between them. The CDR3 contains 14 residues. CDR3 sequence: CAIRDPGPNQPQHF. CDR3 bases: TGTGCCATCAGGGATCCGGGACCCAATCAGCCCCAGCATTTT.

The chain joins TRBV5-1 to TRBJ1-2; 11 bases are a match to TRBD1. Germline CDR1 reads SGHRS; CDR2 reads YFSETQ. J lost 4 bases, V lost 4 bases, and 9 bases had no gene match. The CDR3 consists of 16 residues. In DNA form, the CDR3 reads TGCGCCAGCAGCCCCCTGGGACAGGGGGTTAGCTATGGCTACACCTTC. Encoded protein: CASSPLGQGVSYGYTF.

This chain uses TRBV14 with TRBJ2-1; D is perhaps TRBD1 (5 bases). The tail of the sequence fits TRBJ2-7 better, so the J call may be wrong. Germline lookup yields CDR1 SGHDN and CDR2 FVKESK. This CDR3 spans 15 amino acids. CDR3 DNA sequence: TGTGCCAGCAGCCCCTTGGGGCGTTCTAACAATGAGCAGTACTTC. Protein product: CASSPLGRSNNEQYF.

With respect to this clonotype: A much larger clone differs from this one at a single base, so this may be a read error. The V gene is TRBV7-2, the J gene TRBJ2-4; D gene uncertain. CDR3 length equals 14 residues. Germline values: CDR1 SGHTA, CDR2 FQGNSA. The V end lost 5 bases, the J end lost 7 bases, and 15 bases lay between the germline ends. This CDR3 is CTSSNDMNLNIQYF. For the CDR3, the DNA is TGTACCAGCAGCAACGACATGAACTTGAACATTCAGTACTTC.

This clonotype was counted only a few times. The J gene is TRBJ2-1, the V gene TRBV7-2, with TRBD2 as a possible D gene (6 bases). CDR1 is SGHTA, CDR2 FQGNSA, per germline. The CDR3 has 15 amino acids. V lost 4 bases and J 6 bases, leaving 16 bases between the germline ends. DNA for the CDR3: TGTGCCAGCAGCTCCTATAGACTAGAACTCAATGAGCAGTTCTTC. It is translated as CASSSYRLELNEQFF.

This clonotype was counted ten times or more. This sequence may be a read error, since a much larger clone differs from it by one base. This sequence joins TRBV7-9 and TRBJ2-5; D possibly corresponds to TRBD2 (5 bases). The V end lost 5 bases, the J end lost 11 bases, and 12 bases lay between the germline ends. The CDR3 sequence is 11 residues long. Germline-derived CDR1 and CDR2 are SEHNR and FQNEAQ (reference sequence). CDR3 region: CASSTGIEQYF. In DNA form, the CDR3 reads TGTGCCAGCAGCACCGGGATAGAGCAGTACTTC.

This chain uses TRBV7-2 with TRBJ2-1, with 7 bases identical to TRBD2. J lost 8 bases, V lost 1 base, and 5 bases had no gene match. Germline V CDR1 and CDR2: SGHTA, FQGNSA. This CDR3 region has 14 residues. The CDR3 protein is CASSLGTSVDEQFF. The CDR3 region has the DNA TGTGCCAGCAGCTTAGGGACTAGTGTCGATGAGCAGTTCTTC.

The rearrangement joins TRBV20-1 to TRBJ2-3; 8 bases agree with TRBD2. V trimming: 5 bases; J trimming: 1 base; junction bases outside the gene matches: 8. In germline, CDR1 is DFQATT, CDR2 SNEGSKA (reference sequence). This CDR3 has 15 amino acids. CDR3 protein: CSAPLGGAGTDTQYF. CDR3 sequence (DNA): TGCAGTGCTCCACTCGGGGGGGCGGGCACAGATACGCAGTATTTT.

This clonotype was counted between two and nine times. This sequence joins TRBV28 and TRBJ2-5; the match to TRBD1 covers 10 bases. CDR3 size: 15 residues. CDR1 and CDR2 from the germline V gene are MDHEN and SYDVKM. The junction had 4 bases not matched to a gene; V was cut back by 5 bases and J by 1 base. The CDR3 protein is CASSTRQGAQETQYF. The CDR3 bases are TGTGCCAGCAGTACACGACAGGGGGCCCAAGAGACCCAGTACTTC.

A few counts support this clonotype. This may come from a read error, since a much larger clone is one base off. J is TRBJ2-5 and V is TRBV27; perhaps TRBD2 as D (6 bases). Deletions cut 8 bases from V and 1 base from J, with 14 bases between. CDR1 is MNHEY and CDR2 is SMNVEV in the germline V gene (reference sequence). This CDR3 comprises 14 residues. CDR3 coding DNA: TGTGCCAGCGGAGGACGAGCGGGCCAAGAGACCCAGTACTTC. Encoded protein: CASGGRAGQETQYF.

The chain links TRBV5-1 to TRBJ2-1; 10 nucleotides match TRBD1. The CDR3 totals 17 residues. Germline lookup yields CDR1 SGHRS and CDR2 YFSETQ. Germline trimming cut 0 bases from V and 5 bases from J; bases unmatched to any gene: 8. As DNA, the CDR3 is TGCGCCAGCAGCTTGGCCCCAACCGGGACAGGGGACAATGAGCAGTTCTTC. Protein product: CASSLAPTGTGDNEQFF. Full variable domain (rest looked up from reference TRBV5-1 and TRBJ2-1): KAGVTQTPRYLIKTRGQQVTLSCSPISGHRSVSWYQQTPGQGLQFLFEYFSETQRNKGNFPGRFSGRQFSNSRSEMNVSTLELGDSALYLCASSLAPTGTGDNEQFFGPGTRLTVL.

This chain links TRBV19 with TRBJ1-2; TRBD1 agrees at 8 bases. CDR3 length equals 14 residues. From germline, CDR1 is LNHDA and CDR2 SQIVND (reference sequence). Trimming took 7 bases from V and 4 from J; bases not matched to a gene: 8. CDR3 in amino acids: CASTTDRVGYGYTF. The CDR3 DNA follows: TGTGCCAGTACCACGGACAGGGTGGGCTATGGCTACACCTTC.

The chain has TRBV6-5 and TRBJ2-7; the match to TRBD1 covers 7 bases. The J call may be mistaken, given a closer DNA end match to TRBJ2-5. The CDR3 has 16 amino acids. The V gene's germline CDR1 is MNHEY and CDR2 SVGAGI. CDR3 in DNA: TGTGCCAGCAGTTACTCGACAGGGAGAACGGGGCAGACCCAGTACTTC. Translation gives CASSYSTGRTGQTQYF.

CDR3 protein: CASSLEENSPLHF. Written as DNA, the CDR3 is TGTGCCAGCAGCTTAGAGGAGAATTCACCCCTCCACTTT. V and J are TRBV7-9 and TRBJ1-6; D is unresolved. The CDR3 is 13 residues long. V gave up 1 base and J gave up 7 bases, with 5 bases separating them. Looked up from germline, CDR1 is SEHNR and CDR2 is FQNEAQ (reference sequence).

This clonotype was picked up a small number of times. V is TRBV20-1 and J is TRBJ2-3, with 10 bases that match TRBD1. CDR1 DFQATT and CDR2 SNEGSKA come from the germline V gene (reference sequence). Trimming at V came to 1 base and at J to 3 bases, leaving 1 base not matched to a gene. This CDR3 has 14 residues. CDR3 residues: CSARGQGATDTQYF. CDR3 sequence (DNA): TGCAGTGCTAGAGGACAGGGGGCAACAGATACGCAGTATTTT.